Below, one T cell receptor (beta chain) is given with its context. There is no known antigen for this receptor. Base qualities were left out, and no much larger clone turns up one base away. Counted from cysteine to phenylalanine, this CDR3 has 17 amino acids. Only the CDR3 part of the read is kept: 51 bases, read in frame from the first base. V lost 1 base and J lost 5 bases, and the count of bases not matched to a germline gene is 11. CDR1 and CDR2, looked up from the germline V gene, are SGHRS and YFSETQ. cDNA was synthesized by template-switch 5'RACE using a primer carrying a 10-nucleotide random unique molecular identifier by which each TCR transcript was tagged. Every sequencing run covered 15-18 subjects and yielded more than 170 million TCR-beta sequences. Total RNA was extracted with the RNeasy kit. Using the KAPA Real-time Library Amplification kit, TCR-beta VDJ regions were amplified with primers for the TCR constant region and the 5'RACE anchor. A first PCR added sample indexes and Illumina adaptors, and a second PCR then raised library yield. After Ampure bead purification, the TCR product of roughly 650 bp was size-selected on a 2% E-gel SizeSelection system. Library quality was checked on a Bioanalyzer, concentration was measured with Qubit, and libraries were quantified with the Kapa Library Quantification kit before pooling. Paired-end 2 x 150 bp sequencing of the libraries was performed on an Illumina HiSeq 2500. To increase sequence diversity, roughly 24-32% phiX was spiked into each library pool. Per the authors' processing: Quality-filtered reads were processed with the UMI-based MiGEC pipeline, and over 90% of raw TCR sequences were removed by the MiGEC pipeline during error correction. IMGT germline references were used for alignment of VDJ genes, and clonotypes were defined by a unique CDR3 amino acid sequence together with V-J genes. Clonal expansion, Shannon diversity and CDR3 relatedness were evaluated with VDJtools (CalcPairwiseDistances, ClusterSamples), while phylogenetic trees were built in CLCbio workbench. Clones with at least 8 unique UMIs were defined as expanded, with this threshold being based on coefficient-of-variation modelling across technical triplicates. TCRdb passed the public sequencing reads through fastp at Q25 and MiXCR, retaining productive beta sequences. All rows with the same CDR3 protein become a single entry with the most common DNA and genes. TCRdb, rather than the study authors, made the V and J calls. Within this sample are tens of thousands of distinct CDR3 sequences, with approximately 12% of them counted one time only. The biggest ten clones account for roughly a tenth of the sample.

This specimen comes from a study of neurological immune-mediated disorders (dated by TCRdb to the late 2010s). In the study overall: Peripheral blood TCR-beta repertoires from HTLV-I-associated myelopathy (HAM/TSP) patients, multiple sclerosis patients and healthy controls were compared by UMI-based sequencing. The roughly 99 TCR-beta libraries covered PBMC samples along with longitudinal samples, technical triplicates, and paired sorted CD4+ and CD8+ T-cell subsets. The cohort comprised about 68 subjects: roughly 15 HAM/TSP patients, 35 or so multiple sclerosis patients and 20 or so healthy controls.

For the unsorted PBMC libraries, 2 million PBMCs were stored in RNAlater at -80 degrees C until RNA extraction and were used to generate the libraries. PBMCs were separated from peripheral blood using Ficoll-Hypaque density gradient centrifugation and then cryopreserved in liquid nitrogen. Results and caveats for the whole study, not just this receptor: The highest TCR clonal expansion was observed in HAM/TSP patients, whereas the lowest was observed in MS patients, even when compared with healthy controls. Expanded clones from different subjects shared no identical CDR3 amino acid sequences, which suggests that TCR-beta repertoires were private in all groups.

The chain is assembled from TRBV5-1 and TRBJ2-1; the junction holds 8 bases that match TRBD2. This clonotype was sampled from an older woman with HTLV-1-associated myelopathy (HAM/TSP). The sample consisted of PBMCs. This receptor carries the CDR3 CASSLSTAGVSHNEQFF. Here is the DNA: TGCGCCAGCAGCTTGAGCACAGCGGGAGTGTCCCACAATGAGCAGTTCTTC.